Sequencing of this TCR beta chain was carried out in a study of blood T cell repertoires in COVID-19 (dated by TCRdb to 2020 to 2021). About the study as a whole: The collaborator samples originated in the United States, Italy and Spain and spanned the acute and convalescent phases of COVID-19. The repertoires were made available in a free public database intended to serve as a resource for research on the immune response to SARS-CoV-2. Where available, HLA class I and class II types were taken from metadata supplied by the sample provider and were not determined by assay-based typing. The prospective study material was composed of cDNA or gDNA derived from T cells, B-cell-depleted T cells, or PBMCs. Sample metadata almost always included a de-identified subject ID, COVID-19 status, age in years and sex. The samples were drawn from two sources: the first 160 participants of the ongoing ImmuneRACE study, and fewer than 1,500 subjects contributed by 6 global collaborators. Subjects who had been exposed to COVID-19, were actively infected with it, or had recovered from it provided the deeply sampled blood TCRbeta repertoires that made up the dataset. Study-level results and caveats: The amount of clinical and demographic metadata varied by source and participant and was provided uncurated.

The V end gives up 6 bases and the J end 8 bases, leaving 7 bases in the junction not matched to a gene. From the cysteine up to the phenylalanine, the CDR3 has a length of 14 residues. Left in the record is the CDR3 DNA by itself, 42 bases read in frame from the first base. The germline V gene provides CDR1 SNHLY and CDR2 FYNNEI. TCRbeta CDR3 regions were amplified from genomic DNA using the immunoSEQ Assay, a bias-controlled multiplex PCR. The study's own analysis went as follows. Nucleated cell counts per sample were estimated from amplification of reference gene primers within the assay. Sequence reads were collapsed and filtered to measure the absolute abundance of every unique TCRbeta CDR3 rearrangement. For each sample, productive Simpson clonality was calculated as the square root of Simpson's diversity index across productive rearrangements. TCRdb provides this immuneACCESS table in a form limited to in-frame rearrangements. Some clones are lacking; in checked studies, under half of them reflect an unresolved V gene, and why the rest are absent is not known. That table gives V, J and clone size, and the DNA gave D and trimming. Within this sample are roughly 150,000 clones, with more than 85% of them counted one time only. Jointly, the top ten make up under 3% of the sample.

At one collaborating source in Seattle, patients were enrolled during active infection and were followed longitudinally through the course of disease. Whole blood was collected in K2EDTA tubes by collaborating institutions according to the institutions' own protocols. For TCRbeta analysis, collaborators shipped samples in one of three forms: frozen whole blood, isolated PBMCs, or DNA extracted from either of those sample types. This clone appeared a single time. Its antigen has not been determined. No base quality values were provided; no much bigger clone lies one nucleotide off. Sample: peripheral blood. The origin of this receptor is an elderly woman with COVID-19, enrolled during active disease. The chain joins TRBV2 to TRBJ1-6; TRBD1 lines up with 7 middle nucleotides. The CDR3 corresponds to CASRGGQLYSPLHF. The nucleotides read TGTGCCAGCAGGGGGGGACAGCTATATTCACCCCTCCACTTT.